A single sample gave rise to the 13 T cell receptor beta chains below, sequenced in a study of T cells after posttransplantation cyclophosphamide. Treatment was busulfan-fludarabine conditioning, a marrow graft, and cyclophosphamide on days +3 and +4. Method: immunoSEQ multiplex PCR; TCRdb's copy keeps in-frame clones and lacks some. Altogether fewer than 20,000 clones are present, 70% to 85% being singletons, with the ten largest covering 25% to 35%. Sequenced here: PBMCs, sampled after an allogeneic stem cell transplant with post-transplant cyclophosphamide. The receptors were sampled from a male patient aged 25-45 years who received an allogeneic stem cell transplant from a related donor, was CMV-positive, and had acute GVHD only. Among the T cells, some may be from the graft donor.

A remark on this clone: At one of its ends the junction is not consistent with the germline gene, which may arise from a read error. The genes are TRBV5-8 and TRBJ1-3, with D possibly being TRBD1 (5 bases). The germline gives CDR1 SGHTS, CDR2 YDEGEE. The CDR3 sequence is 13 residues long. Here the CDR3 DNA reads TGTGCCAGCAGCCTGGGACGGGGAACCACCATATATTTT. Its protein product is CASSLGRGTTIYF.

The chain has TRBV5-1 and TRBJ1-6, with 8 bases that match TRBD1. There are 12 residues in the CDR3. Germline lookup yields CDR1 SGHRS and CDR2 YFSETQ. After removal of 3 bases from V and 13 bases from J, the junction contained 3 bases not matched to a gene. CDR3 amino acids: CASSSGQGPLHF. The CDR3, as DNA: TGCGCCAGCAGCTCCGGACAGGGTCCCCTCCACTTT.

This clone was recorded a few times. The rearrangement links TRBV5-1 to TRBJ1-4; a weak D match, TRBD1 (5 bases). V was clipped by 2 bases and J by 8 bases, with 7 bases between them. The germline CDR1 and CDR2 sequences are SGHRS and YFSETQ. The CDR3 sequence is 12 residues long. The CDR3 DNA is TGCGCCAGCAGCTTAGCAGGGGAAAAACTGTTTTTT. Residues: CASSLAGEKLFF.

The chain recombines TRBV27 with TRBJ2-5, with 7 bases fitting TRBD1. Germline values: CDR1 MNHEY, CDR2 SMNVEV (reference sequence). V was pared by 5 bases and J by 9 bases, with 9 bases of the junction left unmatched. This CDR3 spans 13 amino acids. The CDR3 DNA is TGTGCCAGCAGTCCTACCCGGGACAGACCCCAGTACTTC. Translation: CASSPTRDRPQYF.

The V call is TRBV30, the J call TRBJ2-5, with a weak D call TRBD2 (7 bases). Germline V gene sequence: CDR1 GTSNPN, CDR2 SVGIG (reference sequence). Between the trimmed V and J ends, which lost 4 bases and 5 bases, there was a span of 17 bases. CDR3 length: 14 amino acids. Here the CDR3 reads CAWNEGGAGETQYF. The CDR3 DNA reads TGTGCCTGGAATGAGGGGGGGGCCGGGGAGACCCAGTACTTC.

This chain uses TRBV7-9 with TRBJ2-3, with a tentative D call TRBD2 (6 bases). The CDR3 extends over 17 amino acids. Germline-derived CDR1 and CDR2 are SEHNR and FQNEAQ (reference sequence). V lost 5 bases, J lost 0 bases, and 18 bases lay in between. The CDR3 DNA reads TGTGCCAGCAGCCCCAAGGCCCGGGGGACGAGCACAGATACGCAGTATTTT. This gives the protein CASSPKARGTSTDTQYF.

The chain recombines TRBV2 with TRBJ1-3; TRBD1 is a possible D gene (5 bases). Trimming stripped 10 bases from V and 3 bases from J, with 22 bases between. Germline V lookup: CDR1 SNHLY, CDR2 FYNNEI. The CDR3 runs 16 residues. CDR3 DNA sequence: TGTGCCACATCATTACAGGTTGTAGAGCTTGGAAACACCATATATTTT. This codes for CATSLQVVELGNTIYF.

This CDR3 is CATGGQGLLYGYTF. The CDR3 bases are TGTGCCACCGGCGGGCAGGGGTTACTCTATGGCTACACCTTC. This rearrangement joins TRBV7-2 to TRBJ1-2; D possibly corresponds to TRBD1 (6 bases). The germline V gene has CDR1 SGHTA and CDR2 FQGNSA. Trimming pared 10 bases from V and 4 bases from J, leaving 19 bases between. This CDR3 spans 14 amino acids.

This clone was recorded a few times. V is TRBV11-2 and J is TRBJ2-7, with TRBD1 matching 8 bases. The CDR3 is 15 amino acids. Trimming took 5 bases from V and 1 from J; bases not matched to a gene: 7. Germline assignment: CDR1 SGHAT and CDR2 FQNNGV. CDR3 bases: TGTGCCAGCAGCCAGGGGGCAATGGGATCCTACGAGCAGTACTTC. This translates into CASSQGAMGSYEQYF.

V usage is TRBV7-3 and J usage is TRBJ2-3; perhaps TRBD1 as D (6 bases). This CDR3 is built from 16 residues. From germline, CDR1 is SGHTA and CDR2 FQGTGA. The V and J ends lost 0 bases and 2 bases respectively, with 12 bases between them. CDR3 in amino acids: CASSLTGGWNTDTQYF. The DNA of the CDR3 is TGTGCCAGCAGCTTAACAGGGGGATGGAACACAGATACGCAGTATTTT.

The chain employs TRBV19 and TRBJ2-1, with D perhaps matching TRBD1 (6 bases). Trimming removed 4 bases at V and 4 bases at J, with 17 bases between. This CDR3 is built from 16 residues. Germline V gene sequence: CDR1 LNHDA, CDR2 SQIVND (reference sequence). DNA for the CDR3: TGTGCCAGTAGTACCCCGAGGGGGTTGGGGTACAATGAGCAGTTCTTC. This gives the protein CASSTPRGLGYNEQFF.

This clone was detected only once. CDR3: CASSEGGGLPGTQYF. In nucleotides, the CDR3 is TGTGCCAGCAGTGAGGGCGGGGGGCTGCCTGGGACCCAGTACTTC. This sequence joins TRBV6-1 and TRBJ2-5; 8 bases map to TRBD2. V dropped 3 bases and J dropped 7; count of bases not matched to a gene: 10. The CDR3 contains 15 residues. The V gene's germline CDR1 is MNHNS and CDR2 SASEGT.

This sequence joins TRBV2 and TRBJ2-1; no clear D. CDR1 is SNHLY, CDR2 FYNNEI, per germline. The ends were cut back, 6 bases at V and 6 bases at J, with 6 bases in the middle. The CDR3 loop spans 11 amino acids. The CDR3: CASSYSNEQFF. The CDR3 bases are TGTGCCAGCAGCTATTCCAATGAGCAGTTCTTC.